Each of the 12 T cell receptor beta chains below was sequenced from the same sample in a study of human T cells and chemical hapten exposure. MiXCR, run by TCRdb on the RACE reads, gives a single entry per CDR3 protein. The table records around 260,000 distinct CDR3 sequences, about 9% of them present only once. Time point in this sample: pre-sensitization, week 0. Treatment noted: therapeutic diphenylcyclopropenone sensitization with weekly scalp DPC. The input for sequencing was whole blood, taken in connection with sensitization to the hapten diphenylcyclopropenone (DPC). These TCRs come from a woman between 40 and 55 years old with alopecia areata. Some clones in this sample may be carry-over from other donors' samples.

This rearrangement joins TRBV7-2 to TRBJ2-3, with 7 bases identical to TRBD1. Germline assignment: CDR1 SGHTA and CDR2 FQGNSA. The CDR3 runs 14 residues. V dropped 6 bases and J dropped 3; count of bases not matched to a gene: 6. This CDR3 reads CASRRQGLTDTQYF. The CDR3 coding sequence is TGTGCCAGCAGGAGACAGGGTTTGACAGATACGCAGTATTTT.

Only a few counts were recorded for this clonotype. V gene TRBV7-9 combines with J gene TRBJ1-2; unclear D gene. CDR3 size: 12 residues. Germline loops: CDR1 SEHNR, CDR2 FQNEAQ (reference sequence). The V end was cut by 5 bases, the J end by 5 bases, with 9 bases between. The CDR3 coding sequence is TGTGCCAGCAGCAACCCCCTATATGGCTACACCTTC. Translating gives CASSNPLYGYTF.

As DNA, the CDR3 is TGCAGTATTGACTGGCCCACCGGGGAGCTGTTTTTT. This translates into CSIDWPTGELFF. This rearrangement joins TRBV29-1 to TRBJ2-2, with D uncertain. The CDR3 contains 12 residues. Germline values: CDR1 SQVTM, CDR2 ANQGSEA.

This clonotype appeared many times. The chain combines TRBV2 with TRBJ2-1, with 12 bases fitting TRBD1. Germline-derived CDR1 and CDR2 are SNHLY and FYNNEI. The CDR3 has 14 amino acids. V was clipped by 7 bases and J by 10 bases; unmatched bases: 8. The CDR3 region has the DNA TGTGCCAGCACTCGGGGACAGGGGGCAGGGGAGCAGTTCTTC. Its protein is CASTRGQGAGEQFF.

V and J are TRBV6-7 and TRBJ1-5, with D tentatively TRBD1 (5 bases). TRBV6-7 is annotated as an ORF whose role is uncertain. This CDR3 region has 15 residues. The ends were cut back, 5 bases at V and 0 bases at J, with 11 bases in the middle. The CDR3 is CASSNWDGSNQPQHF. For the CDR3, the DNA is TGTGCCAGCAGTAACTGGGACGGTAGCAATCAGCCCCAGCATTTT.

J is TRBJ2-5 and V is TRBV7-2; D is possibly TRBD1 (6 bases). The CDR3 spans 16 residues. Trimming shortened V by 5 bases and J by 1 base, and 17 bases separated the two germline ends. Germline values: CDR1 SGHTA, CDR2 FQGNSA. The CDR3 reads CASSDGTYIPQETQYF. Here the CDR3 DNA reads TGTGCCAGCAGCGATGGGACATACATTCCCCAAGAGACCCAGTACTTC.

Many counts were recorded for this clonotype. This chain joins TRBV6-2 or TRBV6-3 and TRBJ2-1; maybe TRBD1 (6 bases). Germline assignment: CDR1 MNHEY and CDR2 SVGEGT. Trimming cost V 2 bases and J 1 base, with 9 bases left between them. There are 15 residues in the CDR3. CDR3 bases: TGTGCCAGCAGTTACCCGGGACAATCCTACAATGAGCAGTTCTTC. As protein: CASSYPGQSYNEQFF.

The chain carries TRBV6-2 or TRBV6-3 and TRBJ1-1; TRBD1 matches 11 bases. The length of the CDR3 is 16 residues. The V gene's germline CDR1 is MNHEY and CDR2 SVGEGT. V shed 6 bases, J shed 5 bases, and the junction held 11 bases outside the gene matches. This CDR3 reads CASRLPVGQGATEAFF. CDR3 coding DNA: TGTGCCAGCAGACTTCCCGTAGGACAGGGGGCAACTGAAGCTTTCTTT.

This clonotype was seen at least ten times. The V and J genes are TRBV12-3 or TRBV12-4 and TRBJ1-5, with D tentatively TRBD1 (6 bases). V was cut by 6 bases and J by 4 bases, with 13 bases left in between. The CDR3 covers 14 residues. The CDR3 region is CASSPSDRNQPQHF. The CDR3 DNA reads as TGTGCCAGCAGCCCCTCCGACAGGAATCAGCCCCAGCATTTT.

This clonotype was seen many times. CDR3 region: CASSQGQGIAEAFF. The CDR3 nucleotides are TGTGCCAGCAGCCAAGGTCAGGGTATCGCTGAAGCTTTCTTT. J is TRBJ1-1 and V is TRBV4-2; a possible D gene is TRBD1 (5 bases). The CDR3 length is 14 residues. CDR1 LGHNA and CDR2 YNFKEQ come from the germline V gene. With 1 base removed from V and 6 bases from J, the gap between germline ends came to 12 bases.

This clonotype appeared many times. One end of the junction varies from germline; a read error may be responsible. The rearrangement uses TRBV7-2 and TRBJ2-7; D tentatively fits TRBD1 or TRBD2 (6 bases each). Per the germline V gene, CDR1 is SGHTA and CDR2 is FQGNSA. This CDR3 contains 12 residues. CDR3 sequence reads: CASSPGGSGWRF. CDR3 in DNA: TGTGCCAGCAGCCCCGGGGGCAGCGGGTGGAGATTC.

This clonotype has more than one count but fewer than ten. The CDR3 region is CASNLRGMNTEAFF. The CDR3 DNA follows: TGTGCCAGCAACCTAAGGGGGATGAACACTGAAGCTTTCTTT. This chain links TRBV12-3 or TRBV12-4 with TRBJ1-1; D possibly corresponds to TRBD1 (6 bases). The ends were cut back, 7 bases at V and 0 bases at J, with 12 bases in the middle. The CDR3 runs 14 residues.